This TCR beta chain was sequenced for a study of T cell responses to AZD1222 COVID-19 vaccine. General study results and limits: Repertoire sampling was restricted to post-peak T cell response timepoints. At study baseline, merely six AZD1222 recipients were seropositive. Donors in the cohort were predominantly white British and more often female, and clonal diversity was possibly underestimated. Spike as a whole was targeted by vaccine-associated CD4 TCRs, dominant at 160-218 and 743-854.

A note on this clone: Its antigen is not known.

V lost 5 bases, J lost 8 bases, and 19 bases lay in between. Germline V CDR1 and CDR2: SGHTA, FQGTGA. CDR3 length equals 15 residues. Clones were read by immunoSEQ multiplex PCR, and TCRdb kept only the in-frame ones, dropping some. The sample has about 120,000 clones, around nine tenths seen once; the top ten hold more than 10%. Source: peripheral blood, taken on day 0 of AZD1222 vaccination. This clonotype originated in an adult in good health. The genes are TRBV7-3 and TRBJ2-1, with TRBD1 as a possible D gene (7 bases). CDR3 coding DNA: TGTGCCAGCAGCCCCATGGGTGGCAGGGGGGATGAGCAGTTCTTC. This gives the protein CASSPMGGRGDEQFF. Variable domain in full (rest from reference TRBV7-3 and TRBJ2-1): GAGVSQTPSNKVTEKGKYVELRCDPISGHTALYWYRQSLGQGPEFLIYFQGTGAADDSGLPNDRFFAVRPEGSVSTLKIQRTERGDSAVYLCASSPMGGRGDEQFFGPGTRLTVL.